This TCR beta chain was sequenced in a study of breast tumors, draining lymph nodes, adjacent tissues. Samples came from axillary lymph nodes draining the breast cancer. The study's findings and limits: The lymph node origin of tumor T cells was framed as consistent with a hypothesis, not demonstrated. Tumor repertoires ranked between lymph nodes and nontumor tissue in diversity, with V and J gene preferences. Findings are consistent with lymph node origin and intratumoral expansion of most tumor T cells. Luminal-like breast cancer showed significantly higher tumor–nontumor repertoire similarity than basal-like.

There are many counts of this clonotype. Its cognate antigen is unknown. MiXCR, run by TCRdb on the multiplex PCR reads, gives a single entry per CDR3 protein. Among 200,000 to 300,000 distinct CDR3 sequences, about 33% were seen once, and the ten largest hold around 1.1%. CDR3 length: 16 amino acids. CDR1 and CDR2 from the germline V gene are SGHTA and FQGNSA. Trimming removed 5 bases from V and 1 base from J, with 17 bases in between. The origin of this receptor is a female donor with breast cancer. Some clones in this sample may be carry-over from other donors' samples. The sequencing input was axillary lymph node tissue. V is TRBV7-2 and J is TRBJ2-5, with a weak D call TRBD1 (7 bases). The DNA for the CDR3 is TGTGCCAGCAGCCGAAGGTGGGGGGACAGCCAAGAGACCCAGTACTTC. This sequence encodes CASSRRWGDSQETQYF.